These 27 T cell receptor beta chains were all obtained from the same sample, sequenced in a study of cytotoxic CD8 clonotypes in ibrutinib-treated CLL. Only in-frame clones appear in the TCRdb table, and some are missing; sequencing was by immunoSEQ multiplex PCR. This sample has about 160,000 clones, with approximately 84% found just once. The material sequenced was PBMCs, taken after 24 months of ibrutinib treatment. The receptors stem from a human donor with chronic lymphocytic leukemia.

This rearrangement joins TRBV27 to TRBJ2-7, with TRBD2 matching over 9 bases. Germline lookup yields CDR1 MNHEY and CDR2 SMNVEV (reference sequence). J lost 2 bases, V lost 7 bases, and 9 bases had no gene match. This CDR3 is built from 15 residues. The CDR3 sequence is CASTPELAGPYEQYF. DNA of the CDR3: TGTGCCAGCACCCCCGAGCTAGCGGGACCCTACGAGCAGTACTTC.

The rearrangement joins TRBV9 to TRBJ1-1; tentatively, D is TRBD1 (6 bases). The V end lost 4 bases, the J end lost 0 bases, and 10 bases lay between the germline ends. Germline values: CDR1 SGDLS, CDR2 YYNGEE. The CDR3 consists of 14 residues. The CDR3 DNA is TGTGCCAGCAGCCCCGGACAGTTGAACACTGAAGCTTTCTTT. Its protein product is CASSPGQLNTEAFF.

This clone was seen once. The chain is built from TRBV5-4 and TRBJ1-5; D is undetermined. Deletions cut 0 bases from V and 2 bases from J, with 15 bases between. Looked up from germline, CDR1 is SGHNT and CDR2 is YYREEE (reference sequence). The CDR3 length is 17 residues. The CDR3 DNA reads TGTGCCAGCAGCTTGGCCCAGTTGAGAAGAGGCAATCAGCCCCAGCATTTT. It specifies CASSLAQLRRGNQPQHF.

The chain combines TRBV5-1 with TRBJ1-2; tentatively, D is TRBD1 (5 bases). The germline V gene encodes CDR1 SGHRS and CDR2 YFSETQ. Trimming took 1 base from V and 8 from J, leaving 18 bases between them. This CDR3 is built from 15 residues. The DNA of the CDR3 is TGCGCCAGCAGCTTGCTCGACGCCGGGGCGCGCGGCTACACCTTC. Encoded protein: CASSLLDAGARGYTF.

This sequence joins TRBV9 and TRBJ1-5; no reliable D call. Germline V CDR1 and CDR2: SGDLS, YYNGEE. This CDR3 has 15 amino acids. The V end was cut by 4 bases, the J end by 0 bases, with 11 bases between. DNA of the CDR3: TGTGCCAGCAGCATCTCGGACGGTAGCAATCAGCCCCAGCATTTT. It translates to CASSISDGSNQPQHF.

The V call is TRBV29-1, the J call TRBJ2-5, with a tentative D call TRBD2 (5 bases). The J call may be wrong; the DNA end is better matched by TRBJ2-7. The germline V gene has CDR1 SQVTM and CDR2 ANQGSEA. The CDR3 extends over 15 amino acids. The CDR3 here is CSARAGLPGSYEQYF. Written as DNA, the CDR3 is TGCAGCGCTAGGGCTGGACTTCCGGGCTCCTACGAGCAGTACTTC.

This clone showed up just once. J is TRBJ1-5 and V is TRBV18; the D is unclear. V was pared by 2 bases and J by 1 base, with 12 bases between. The length of the CDR3 is 16 residues. Germline values: CDR1 KGHSH, CDR2 LQKENI. The CDR3 coding sequence is TGTGCCAGCTCACCAGGGAGTAGGGAGAGCAATCAGCCCCAGCATTTT. Translating gives CASSPGSRESNQPQHF. The full variable domain, rest sourced from reference TRBV18 and TRBJ1-5, is NAGVMQNPRHLVRRRGQEARLRCSPMKGHSHVYWYRQLPEEGLKFMVYLQKENIIDESGMPKERFSAEFPKEGPSILRIQQVVRGDSAAYFCASSPGSRESNQPQHFGDGTRLSIL.

The V gene is TRBV5-6, the J gene TRBJ2-4; D ambiguous. V lost 4 bases, J lost 0 bases, and 2 bases lay in between. CDR1 and CDR2 from the germline V gene are SGHDT and YYEEEE. The CDR3 contains 12 residues. The CDR3 sequence is CASSVAKNIQYF. In nucleotides, the CDR3 is TGTGCCAGCAGCGTAGCCAAAAACATTCAGTACTTC.

The V call is TRBV11-2, the J call TRBJ2-1, with TRBD2 matching 10 bases. Germline V CDR1 and CDR2: SGHAT, FQNNGV. J was trimmed by 4 bases and V by 2 bases; bases with no gene match: 2. CDR3 length equals 15 residues. This chain's CDR3 is CASSLKLAGYNEQFF. CDR3 nucleotides: TGTGCCAGCAGCTTAAAACTAGCGGGGTACAATGAGCAGTTCTTC. Looking up the rest from reference TRBV11-2 and TRBJ2-1 gives the full variable domain: EAGVAQSPRYKIIEKRQSVAFWCNPISGHATLYWYQQILGQGPKLLIQFQNNGVVDDSQLPKDRFSAERLKGVDSTLKIQPAKLEDSAVYLCASSLKLAGYNEQFFGPGTRLTVL.

The chain employs TRBV19 and TRBJ1-5; D is ambiguous. CDR1 and CDR2 (germline): LNHDA, SQIVND (reference sequence). Between the trimmed V and J ends, which lost 6 bases and 0 bases, there was a span of 6 bases. CDR3 length: 13 residues. The CDR3 loop is CASRTLSNQPQHF. As DNA, the CDR3 is TGTGCCAGTAGGACTCTTAGCAATCAGCCCCAGCATTTT.

This clone was recorded only once. This sequence joins TRBV28 and TRBJ2-6; D unresolved. Trimming stripped 7 bases from V and 4 bases from J, with 14 bases between. The CDR3 has 15 residues. Germline values: CDR1 MDHEN, CDR2 SYDVKM. The CDR3 DNA is TGTGCCAGCATGCTACCGGGTGGAGGGGCCAACGTCCTGACTTTC. Translation: CASMLPGGGANVLTF.

V usage is TRBV9 and J usage is TRBJ1-1; D gene uncertain. The germline gives CDR1 SGDLS, CDR2 YYNGEE. With 0 bases removed from V and 0 bases from J, the gap between germline ends came to 9 bases. CDR3 length: 15 amino acids. This CDR3 is CASSVVSGLNTEAFF. CDR3 nucleotide sequence: TGTGCCAGCAGCGTAGTTTCGGGGTTGAACACTGAAGCTTTCTTT.

This chain joins TRBV6-5 and TRBJ2-5; D gene uncertain. This CDR3 has 15 residues. Germline CDR1 and CDR2: MNHEY and SVGAGI. The V end was cut by 2 bases, the J end by 6 bases, with 16 bases between. The CDR3 DNA reads TGTGCCAGCAGTTACGGGAAGGGCCTTACGAAGACCCAGTACTTC. Translated, it gives CASSYGKGLTKTQYF.

The V and J genes are TRBV6-5 and TRBJ1-1; D ambiguous. This CDR3 is 13 amino acids long. Germline V gene data show CDR1 as MNHEY and CDR2 as SVGAGI. Trimming left V 5 bases short and J 2 bases short, with 9 bases between. CDR3 coding DNA: TGTGCCAGCAGTGATCAGGAAAACACTGAAGCTTTCTTT. Encoded protein: CASSDQENTEAFF.

Here the CDR3 reads CASSLQATNEKLFF. CDR3 in DNA: TGTGCCAGCAGTTTACAGGCAACTAATGAAAAACTGTTTTTT. This rearrangement joins TRBV6-5 to TRBJ1-4, with D possibly being TRBD1 (5 bases). The V gene lost 4 bases and the J gene lost 0 bases, with 6 bases spanning the gap. CDR1 is MNHEY, CDR2 SVGAGI, per germline. This CDR3 has 14 amino acids.

The rearrangement uses TRBV2 and TRBJ1-5, with 9 positions matching TRBD1. After removal of 5 bases from V and 4 bases from J, the junction contained 6 bases not matched to a gene. Per germline, CDR1 SNHLY and CDR2 FYNNEI. The CDR3 has 15 residues. The CDR3 is CASSMGQGHNQPQHF. The CDR3 coding sequence is TGTGCCAGCAGTATGGGACAGGGCCATAATCAGCCCCAGCATTTT.

This clone was recorded only once. V gene TRBV6-5 combines with J gene TRBJ2-7, with no clear D. This CDR3 contains 14 residues. Trimming took off 2 bases at V and 1 base at J, with 9 bases between the two ends. Germline CDR1 and CDR2: MNHEY and SVGAGI. The CDR3 protein is CASSYGKGSYEQYF. CDR3 DNA sequence: TGTGCCAGCAGTTACGGAAAGGGTTCCTACGAGCAGTACTTC.

This rearrangement joins TRBV5-1 to TRBJ1-2; D unresolved. From germline, CDR1 is SGHRS and CDR2 YFSETQ. The V gene lost 0 bases and the J gene lost 6 bases, with 12 bases spanning the gap. CDR3 length: 14 residues. The CDR3 region is CASSLDGVAHGYTF. The CDR3 DNA reads TGCGCCAGCAGCTTGGATGGCGTAGCCCATGGCTACACCTTC.

The chain couples TRBV5-4 to TRBJ1-3; 9 nucleotides align to TRBD1. The length of the CDR3 is 15 residues. Trimming took 2 bases from V and 2 from J; bases not matched to a gene: 2. Germline values: CDR1 SGHNT, CDR2 YYREEE (reference sequence). The CDR3 protein is CASSLQGAAGNTIYF. In nucleotides, the CDR3 is TGTGCCAGCAGCTTACAGGGGGCAGCTGGAAACACCATATATTTT.

This clone was recorded only once. CDR3 region: CATSNSVPRNIQYF. The CDR3 DNA reads as TGTGCCACCAGTAACAGCGTCCCGAGAAACATTCAGTACTTC. This chain connects TRBV15 to TRBJ2-4; D not resolved. V was cut by 6 bases and J by 6 bases, with 15 bases left in between. The CDR3 is made up of 14 amino acids. Germline V lookup: CDR1 LNHNV, CDR2 YYDKDF (reference sequence).

This clone appeared once. The gene calls are TRBV28 and TRBJ2-7; no definite D call. The CDR3 runs to 12 residues. Germline V CDR1 and CDR2: MDHEN, SYDVKM. Trimming shortened V by 4 bases and J by 3 bases, and 7 bases separated the two germline ends. DNA of the CDR3: TGTGCCAGCAGTTCTATTAACTACGAGCAGTACTTC. Amino acids: CASSSINYEQYF.

The chain recombines TRBV5-1 with TRBJ2-1, with 9 bases identical to TRBD2. The J segment lost 4 bases and the V segment lost 4 bases, leaving 9 bases of the junction unmatched. This CDR3 is 16 amino acids long. Germline loops: CDR1 SGHRS, CDR2 YFSETQ. The CDR3 DNA follows: TGCGCCAGCAGCCTGACGCCGGGACTAGCTTACAATGAGCAGTTCTTC. It translates to CASSLTPGLAYNEQFF. The full variable domain, rest sourced from reference TRBV5-1 and TRBJ2-1, is KAGVTQTPRYLIKTRGQQVTLSCSPISGHRSVSWYQQTPGQGLQFLFEYFSETQRNKGNFPGRFSGRQFSNSRSEMNVSTLELGDSALYLCASSLTPGLAYNEQFFGPGTRLTVL.

In this sample, this clone turned up once. The chain joins TRBV5-1 to TRBJ1-1; D might be TRBD1 (6 bases). The V gene's germline CDR1 is SGHRS and CDR2 YFSETQ. V was shortened by 2 bases and J by 4 bases, with 12 bases between the two germline ends. This CDR3 contains 14 residues. Here the CDR3 DNA reads TGCGCCAGCAGCTTTCCAGGGGAGGGCACTGAAGCTTTCTTT. This codes for CASSFPGEGTEAFF.

The chain joins TRBV7-8 to TRBJ1-2; 7 bases match TRBD1. The CDR3 has 15 residues. Germline V gene data show CDR1 as SGHVS and CDR2 as FQNEAQ. With 4 bases clipped from V and 4 bases from J, the junction kept 9 bases outside the gene matches. CDR3 loop: CASSSSRDSVYGYTF. DNA for the CDR3: TGTGCCAGCAGCTCCTCCCGGGACAGCGTCTATGGCTACACCTTC.

This clone was picked up a small number of times. The V gene is TRBV2, the J gene TRBJ2-1; a possible D gene is TRBD2 (7 bases). Per germline, CDR1 SNHLY and CDR2 FYNNEI. The CDR3 is 16 residues long. V lost 6 bases, J lost 0 bases, and 15 bases lay in between. CDR3 residues: CASSDPRGLSYNEQFF. DNA for the CDR3: TGTGCCAGCAGCGACCCGCGGGGGCTCTCCTACAATGAGCAGTTCTTC.

This rearrangement joins TRBV27 to TRBJ1-4; D ambiguous. Germline CDR1 reads MNHEY; CDR2 reads SMNVEV (reference sequence). Between the trimmed V and J ends, which lost 7 bases and 4 bases, there was a span of 10 bases. The length of the CDR3 is 13 residues. The DNA for the CDR3 is TGTGCCAGCAAGGCGGTACTTAATGAAAAACTGTTTTTT. Translated, it gives CASKAVLNEKLFF.

This clone was picked up a small number of times. The CDR3 nucleotides are TGCGCCAGCAGCCAAAGGACAGGGGCCTATGGCTACACCTTC. It yields the protein CASSQRTGAYGYTF. V gene TRBV4-1 combines with J gene TRBJ1-2, with TRBD1 matching over 9 bases. There are 14 residues in the CDR3. J was trimmed by 4 bases and V by 2 bases; bases with no gene match: 2. The germline CDR1 and CDR2 sequences are MGHRA and YSYEKL.